The rows below give T cell receptor beta chains drawn from one sample of a study of cytomegalovirus exposure and HLA in healthy donors. Repertoires were generated with immunoSEQ multiplex PCR, while TCRdb's copy carries only in-frame clones and drops some. The repertoire holds around 130,000 clones, with about 81% as singletons. Sequencing used PBMCs. The receptors come from a woman aged 35 to 49 in good health and CMV-seropositive. The CDR3 runs from the conserved cysteine through the conserved F or W. D genes are given only for firm matches. Rows give clone size only sometimes, using once, few, many, or a class for an expanded clone.

j_call: TRBJ2-3; d_call: TRBD2; v_call: TRBV29-1; clone_size: -; cdr3_nt: TGCAGCGTTGAAATCGGGGGAGGGCGGGATACGCAGTATTTT; cdr3_aa: CSVEIGGGRDTQYF
j_call: TRBJ1-2; d_call: TRBD1; v_call: TRBV28; clone_size: -; cdr3_nt: TGTGCCAACGGACAGGGAAAAGGCTACACCTTC; cdr3_aa: CANGQGKGYTF
j_call: TRBJ2-2; d_call: -; v_call: TRBV9; clone_size: -; cdr3_nt: TGTGCCAGCAATAATGCCGGGGAGCTGTTTTTT; cdr3_aa: CASNNAGELFF
j_call: TRBJ1-5; d_call: TRBD1; v_call: TRBV28; clone_size: -; cdr3_nt: TGTGCCAGCAGTCAAGACAGGGGTCGGGGTCAGCCCCAGCATTTT; cdr3_aa: CASSQDRGRGQPQHF
j_call: TRBJ1-1; d_call: TRBD1; v_call: TRBV28; clone_size: -; cdr3_nt: TGTGCCAGTACTGGGAATACGGGACAGGGTGACACTGAAGCTTTCTTT; cdr3_aa: CASTGNTGQGDTEAFF
j_call: TRBJ2-3; d_call: -; v_call: TRBV4-2; clone_size: -; cdr3_nt: TGTGCCAGCAGCCAAGACACAGGACCAGATACGCAGTATTTT; cdr3_aa: CASSQDTGPDTQYF
j_call: TRBJ2-7; d_call: -; v_call: TRBV27; clone_size: few; cdr3_nt: TGTGCCAGCAGTTCGATACTGGACAGTAGCGAGCAGTACTTC; cdr3_aa: CASSSILDSSEQYF
j_call: TRBJ2-6; d_call: -; v_call: TRBV10-3; clone_size: -; cdr3_nt: TGTGCCATCAGCAAATCTGGGGCCAACGTCCTGACTTTC; cdr3_aa: CAISKSGANVLTF
j_call: TRBJ2-1; d_call: TRBD1; v_call: TRBV5-1; clone_size: -; cdr3_nt: TGCGCCAGCAGCTTGTCTTGGACAGGCGTACCCTACAATGAGCAGTTCTTC; cdr3_aa: CASSLSWTGVPYNEQFF
j_call: TRBJ1-6; d_call: -; v_call: TRBV18; clone_size: few; cdr3_nt: TGTGCCAGCTCACCATTCGGACAGACCAATTCACCCCTCCACTTT; cdr3_aa: CASSPFGQTNSPLHF
j_call: TRBJ2-6; d_call: TRBD2; v_call: TRBV27; clone_size: -; cdr3_nt: TGTGCCACCTCCGCGGGGGAAGTATCTGGGGCCAACGTCCTGACTTTC; cdr3_aa: CATSAGEVSGANVLTF
j_call: TRBJ1-6; d_call: TRBD1; v_call: TRBV4-1; clone_size: once; cdr3_nt: TGCGCCAGCAGCCAGAACCAGGGGGAGCGCTTACCCCTCCACTTT; cdr3_aa: CASSQNQGERLPLHF
j_call: TRBJ2-7; d_call: TRBD2; v_call: TRBV7-2; clone_size: -; cdr3_nt: TGTGCCAGCAGCTACCAGGGAGGGATAATCGACGAGCAGTACTTC; cdr3_aa: CASSYQGGIIDEQYF
j_call: TRBJ2-7; d_call: TRBD2; v_call: TRBV28; clone_size: -; cdr3_nt: TGTGCCAGCAAAGCGGGAGGGCCCGACTCCTACGAGCAGTACTTC; cdr3_aa: CASKAGGPDSYEQYF
j_call: TRBJ2-7; d_call: TRBD1; v_call: TRBV19; clone_size: -; cdr3_nt: TGTGCCAGTAGTCCCGGACAGGGTGGAACCTACGAGCAGTACTTC; cdr3_aa: CASSPGQGGTYEQYF
j_call: TRBJ1-6; d_call: -; v_call: TRBV5-5; clone_size: -; cdr3_nt: TGTGCCAGCAGCTGGGGGGAGGGTTCACCCCTCCACTTT; cdr3_aa: CASSWGEGSPLHF
j_call: TRBJ2-2; d_call: -; v_call: TRBV10-3; clone_size: -; cdr3_nt: TGTGCCATCAGTGACGGACAAACGAACACCGGGGAGCTGTTTTTT; cdr3_aa: CAISDGQTNTGELFF
j_call: TRBJ1-4; d_call: -; v_call: TRBV21-1; clone_size: -; cdr3_nt: TGTGCCAGCAGCAAAGTCGGGACAGACGGTGAAAAACTGTTTTTT; cdr3_aa: CASSKVGTDGEKLFF
j_call: TRBJ2-7; d_call: -; v_call: TRBV12-5; clone_size: -; cdr3_nt: TGTGCTAGTGGTTCCCCGGCCTCAGGGGCCCTCTACGAGCAGTACTTC; cdr3_aa: CASGSPASGALYEQYF
j_call: TRBJ2-2; d_call: -; v_call: TRBV7-6; clone_size: -; cdr3_nt: TGTGCCAGCAGCTTAGTAGGGGCGAACACCGGGGAGCTGTTTTTT; cdr3_aa: CASSLVGANTGELFF
j_call: TRBJ1-4; d_call: -; v_call: TRBV6-5; clone_size: few; cdr3_nt: TGTGCCAGCAGTTACTTCCGGGGGGAAAAACTGTTTTTT; cdr3_aa: CASSYFRGEKLFF
j_call: TRBJ1-2; d_call: TRBD1; v_call: TRBV7-9; clone_size: -; cdr3_nt: TGTGCCAGCAGCTTATTGGACAGGACCTATGGCTACACCTTC; cdr3_aa: CASSLLDRTYGYTF
j_call: TRBJ1-5; d_call: -; v_call: TRBV5-6; clone_size: once; cdr3_nt: TGTGCCAGCAGACCTGCGGGGGGCAATCAGCCCCAGCATTTT; cdr3_aa: CASRPAGGNQPQHF